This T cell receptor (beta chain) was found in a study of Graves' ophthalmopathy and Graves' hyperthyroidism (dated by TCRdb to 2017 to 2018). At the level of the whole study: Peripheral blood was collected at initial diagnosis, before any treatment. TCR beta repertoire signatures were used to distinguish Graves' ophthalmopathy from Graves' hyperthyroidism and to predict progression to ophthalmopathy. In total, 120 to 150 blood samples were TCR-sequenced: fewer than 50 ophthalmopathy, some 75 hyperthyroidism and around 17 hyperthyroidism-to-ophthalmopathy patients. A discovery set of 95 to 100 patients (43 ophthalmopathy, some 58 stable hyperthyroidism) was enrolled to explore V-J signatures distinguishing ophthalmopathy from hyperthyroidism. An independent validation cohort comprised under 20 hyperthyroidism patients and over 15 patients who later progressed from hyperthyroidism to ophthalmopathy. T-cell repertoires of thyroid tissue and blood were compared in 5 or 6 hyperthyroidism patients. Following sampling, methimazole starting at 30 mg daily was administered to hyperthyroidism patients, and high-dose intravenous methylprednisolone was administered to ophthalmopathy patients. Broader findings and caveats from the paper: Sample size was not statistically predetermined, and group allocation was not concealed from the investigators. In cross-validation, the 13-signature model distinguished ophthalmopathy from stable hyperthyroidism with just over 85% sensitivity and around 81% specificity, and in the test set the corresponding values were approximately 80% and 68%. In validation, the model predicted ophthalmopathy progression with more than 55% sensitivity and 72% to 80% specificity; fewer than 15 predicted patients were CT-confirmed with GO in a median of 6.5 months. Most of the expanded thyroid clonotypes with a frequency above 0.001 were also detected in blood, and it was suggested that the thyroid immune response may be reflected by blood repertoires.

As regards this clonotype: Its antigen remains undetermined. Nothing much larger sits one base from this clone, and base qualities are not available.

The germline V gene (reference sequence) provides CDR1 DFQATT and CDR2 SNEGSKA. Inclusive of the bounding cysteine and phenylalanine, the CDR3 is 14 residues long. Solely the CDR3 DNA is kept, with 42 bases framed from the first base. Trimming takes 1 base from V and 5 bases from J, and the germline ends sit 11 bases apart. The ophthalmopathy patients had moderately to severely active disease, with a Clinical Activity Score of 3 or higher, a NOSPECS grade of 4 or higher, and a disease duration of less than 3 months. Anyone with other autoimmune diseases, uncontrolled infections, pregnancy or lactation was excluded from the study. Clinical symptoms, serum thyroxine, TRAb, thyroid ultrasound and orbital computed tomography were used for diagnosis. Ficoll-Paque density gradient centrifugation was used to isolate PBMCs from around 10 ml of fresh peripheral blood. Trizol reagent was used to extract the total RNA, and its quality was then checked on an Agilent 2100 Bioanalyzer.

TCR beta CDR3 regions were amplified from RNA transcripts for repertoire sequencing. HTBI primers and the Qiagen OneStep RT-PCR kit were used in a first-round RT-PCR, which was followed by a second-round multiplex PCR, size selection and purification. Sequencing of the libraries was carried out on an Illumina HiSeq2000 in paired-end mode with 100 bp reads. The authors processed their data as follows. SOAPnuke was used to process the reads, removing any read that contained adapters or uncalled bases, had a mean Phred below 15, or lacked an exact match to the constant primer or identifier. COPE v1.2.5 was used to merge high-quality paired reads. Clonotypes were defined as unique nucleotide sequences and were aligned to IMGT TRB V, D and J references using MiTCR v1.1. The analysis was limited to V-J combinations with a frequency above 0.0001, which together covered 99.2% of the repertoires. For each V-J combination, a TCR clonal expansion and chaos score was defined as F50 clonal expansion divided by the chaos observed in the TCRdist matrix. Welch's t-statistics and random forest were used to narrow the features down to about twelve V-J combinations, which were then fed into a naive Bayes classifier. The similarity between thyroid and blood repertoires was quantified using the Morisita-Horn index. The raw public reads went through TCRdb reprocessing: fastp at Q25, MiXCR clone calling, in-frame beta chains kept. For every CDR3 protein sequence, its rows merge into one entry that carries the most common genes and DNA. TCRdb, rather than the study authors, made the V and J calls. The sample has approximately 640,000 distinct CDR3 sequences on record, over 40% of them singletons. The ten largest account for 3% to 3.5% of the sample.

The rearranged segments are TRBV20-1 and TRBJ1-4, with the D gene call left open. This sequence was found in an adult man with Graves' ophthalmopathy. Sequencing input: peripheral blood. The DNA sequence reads TGCAGTGCTAGAGTGAAGGGAAGAAATGAAAAACTGTTTTTT. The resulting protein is CSARVKGRNEKLFF.